This TCR beta chain is from a study of early T cells in non-severe SARS-CoV-2 infection. Study background: Bulk RNA from unsorted whole blood was sequenced; chains were unpaired.

This clonotype was seen a few times. The TCR library protocol was used to attach unique molecular identifiers. These identifiers were attached to individual cDNA molecules. From the 5' RACE reads, TCRdb called clonotypes with MiXCR, one entry per CDR3 protein. The data hold tens of thousands of distinct CDR3 sequences, with around 20% observed a single time. The source material was whole blood, sampled at baseline. The sequence was obtained from an adult who was a healthcare worker with PCR-confirmed SARS-CoV-2 infection or an uninfected control (not recorded which).

The CDR3 sequence: CAWASALPGNTIYF. The CDR3, as DNA: TGTGCCTGGGCCAGCGCTCTACCTGGAAACACCATATATTTT. This chain joins TRBV30 and TRBJ1-3; D remains ambiguous. This CDR3 contains 14 residues. V lost 5 bases to trimming and J lost 2 bases, with 13 bases between them. Germline values: CDR1 GTSNPN, CDR2 SVGIG (reference sequence).